The entry below describes one T cell receptor beta chain. CDR3 length equals 14 residues. Germline CDR1 and CDR2: SEHNR and FQNEAQ (reference sequence). The ends lost 5 bases at V and 9 bases at J; junction bases unmatched: 5. The source of the sample is a study of blood T cell repertoires in COVID-19. Study summary: Both acute and convalescent COVID-19 samples were obtained from the United States, Italy and Spain. T cells, B-cell-depleted T cells, or PBMCs supplied cDNA or gDNA.

Seattle participants joined during active infection and were tracked over time. Original processing methods: Counts of nucleated cells, estimated from reference gene primer amplification, were obtained. This table comes from immunoSEQ multiplex PCR, and its TCRdb copy is limited to in-frame clones, with some not included. V, J and clone size were drawn from that table, and D and trimming were deduced from the DNA. Among roughly 50,000 clones listed, over 75% were seen once. The J gene is TRBJ1-6, the V gene TRBV7-9; 9 nucleotides line up with TRBD1. This clonotype originated in a woman older than 75 with COVID-19, enrolled during active disease. Sequencing used peripheral blood. The CDR3 is CASSLDRGGSPLHF. The CDR3 DNA sequence: TGTGCCAGCAGCCTGGACAGGGGTGGTTCACCCCTCCACTTT. The full variable domain, rest sourced from reference TRBV7-9 and TRBJ1-6, is DTGVSQNPRHKITKRGQNVTFRCDPISEHNRLYWYRQTLGQGPEFLTYFQNEAQLEKSRLLSDRFSAERPKGSFSTLEIQRTEQGDSAMYLCASSLDRGGSPLHFGNGTRLTVT.